A selection of T cell receptor beta chains follows, all from one sample in a study of T cell responses to AZD1222 COVID-19 vaccine. Repertoires were generated with immunoSEQ multiplex PCR, while TCRdb's copy carries only in-frame clones and drops some. The repertoire holds roughly 200,000 clones, with 80% to 95% as singletons. The sample here was peripheral blood, taken 28 days after the second AZD1222 dose. All receptors come from an adult who received the AZD1222 COVID-19 vaccine. CDR3s include the opening cysteine and the closing phenylalanine or tryptophan. Fields, in order: J gene, D gene, clone size, V gene, CDR3 protein, CDR3 DNA. D genes are given only for firm matches. Rows may omit the clone size; those that give it use once, few, many or a size class.

j_call: TRBJ1-6
d_call: NA
clone_size: once
v_call: TRBV11-2
cdr3_aa: CASSSLHNRDSPLHF
cdr3_nt: TGTGCCAGCAGCTCACTCCATAACAGGGATTCACCCCTCCACTTT

j_call: TRBJ2-2
d_call: TRBD1
clone_size: NA
v_call: TRBV7-9
cdr3_aa: CASSPDRVVTGELFF
cdr3_nt: TGTGCCAGCAGCCCAGACAGGGTTGTCACCGGGGAGCTGTTTTTT

j_call: TRBJ1-1
d_call: TRBD1
clone_size: NA
v_call: TRBV5-1
cdr3_aa: CASSEGQGLTEAFF
cdr3_nt: TGCGCCAGCAGCGAGGGACAGGGATTGACTGAAGCTTTCTTT

j_call: TRBJ2-6
d_call: NA
clone_size: NA
v_call: TRBV30
cdr3_aa: CACQGGAGARGANVLTF
cdr3_nt: TGTGCCTGCCAGGGTGGGGCAGGGGCGAGAGGGGCCAACGTCCTGACTTTC

j_call: TRBJ1-2
d_call: NA
clone_size: NA
v_call: TRBV7-2
cdr3_aa: CASSLTRVGENYGYTF
cdr3_nt: TGTGCCAGCAGCTTAACGAGAGTGGGGGAAAACTATGGCTACACCTTC

j_call: TRBJ2-4
d_call: NA
clone_size: NA
v_call: TRBV7-3
cdr3_aa: CASSMTAAKNIQYF
cdr3_nt: TGTGCCAGCAGCATGACAGCGGCCAAAAACATTCAGTACTTC

j_call: TRBJ1-2
d_call: NA
clone_size: once
v_call: TRBV9
cdr3_aa: CASSGPRGSNYGYTF
cdr3_nt: TGTGCCAGCAGCGGACCTAGGGGGAGTAACTATGGCTACACCTTC

j_call: TRBJ1-1
d_call: NA
clone_size: NA
v_call: TRBV19
cdr3_aa: CASSMQRNTEAFF
cdr3_nt: TGTGCCAGTAGTATGCAACGGAACACTGAAGCTTTCTTT

j_call: TRBJ1-6
d_call: NA
clone_size: NA
v_call: TRBV27
cdr3_aa: CASSPLTLGLSGSPLHF
cdr3_nt: TGTGCCAGCAGTCCACTGACGCTAGGGTTGTCAGGATCACCCCTCCACTTT

j_call: TRBJ1-4
d_call: TRBD1
clone_size: NA
v_call: TRBV4-2
cdr3_aa: CASSPGQGFRGVPVKLFF
cdr3_nt: TGTGCCAGCAGCCCAGGACAGGGTTTTAGGGGCGTACCGGTAAAACTGTTTTTT

j_call: TRBJ2-2
d_call: NA
clone_size: NA
v_call: TRBV11-2
cdr3_aa: CASSSPDGTNTGELFF
cdr3_nt: TGTGCCAGCAGCTCCCCGGATGGGACGAACACCGGGGAGCTGTTTTTT

j_call: TRBJ1-1
d_call: TRBD1
clone_size: NA
v_call: TRBV6-5
cdr3_aa: CASRPGQGSDTEAFF
cdr3_nt: TGTGCCAGCAGACCGGGACAGGGGTCGGACACTGAAGCTTTCTTT

j_call: TRBJ1-1
d_call: NA
clone_size: NA
v_call: TRBV5-1
cdr3_aa: CASSLNAVNTEAFF
cdr3_nt: TGCGCCAGCAGCTTGAATGCAGTGAACACTGAAGCTTTCTTT

j_call: TRBJ2-5
d_call: TRBD2
clone_size: once
v_call: TRBV6-1
cdr3_aa: CASSEIRETSTQYF
cdr3_nt: TGTGCCAGCAGTGAAATTCGGGAGACTAGCACCCAGTACTTC

j_call: TRBJ2-2
d_call: NA
clone_size: once
v_call: TRBV5-5
cdr3_aa: CASSITRGRSGELFF
cdr3_nt: TGTGCCAGCAGCATAACAAGAGGGCGTTCCGGGGAGCTGTTTTTT

j_call: TRBJ2-1
d_call: TRBD2
clone_size: NA
v_call: TRBV30
cdr3_aa: CAWNRGLAEYITSYNEQFF
cdr3_nt: TGTGCCTGGAATCGGGGACTAGCGGAATATATTACCTCCTACAATGAGCAGTTCTTC

j_call: TRBJ1-3
d_call: NA
clone_size: NA
v_call: TRBV2
cdr3_aa: CASTHGRSSGNTIYF
cdr3_nt: TGTGCCAGCACCCACGGACGAAGCTCTGGAAACACCATATATTTT

j_call: TRBJ1-5
d_call: NA
clone_size: NA
v_call: TRBV19
cdr3_aa: CASRRQGNQPQHF
cdr3_nt: TGTGCCAGTAGGAGACAGGGCAATCAGCCCCAGCATTTT

j_call: TRBJ1-5
d_call: TRBD1
clone_size: once
v_call: TRBV19
cdr3_aa: CASTLIGTGGQPQHF
cdr3_nt: TGTGCCAGTACCCTAATTGGGACAGGGGGTCAGCCCCAGCATTTT

j_call: TRBJ2-1
d_call: NA
clone_size: many
v_call: TRBV4-2
cdr3_aa: CASSQEASSYNEQFF
cdr3_nt: TGTGCCAGCAGCCAAGAGGCGAGCTCCTACAATGAGCAGTTCTTC

j_call: TRBJ1-3
d_call: NA
clone_size: NA
v_call: TRBV7-9
cdr3_aa: CASSLFGTRQGKGNTIYF
cdr3_nt: TGTGCCAGCAGCTTATTCGGGACGCGTCAGGGAAAAGGAAACACCATATATTTT

j_call: TRBJ2-7
d_call: TRBD2
clone_size: NA
v_call: TRBV7-8
cdr3_aa: CASSSTSGRAPLSSYEQYF
cdr3_nt: TGTGCCAGCAGCAGTACTAGCGGGAGGGCCCCGTTAAGCTCCTACGAGCAGTACTTC

j_call: TRBJ2-5
d_call: NA
clone_size: NA
v_call: TRBV6-5
cdr3_aa: CASSYGRGPQETQYF
cdr3_nt: TGTGCCAGCAGTTACGGGCGGGGGCCCCAAGAGACCCAGTACTTC

j_call: TRBJ2-6
d_call: TRBD1
clone_size: NA
v_call: TRBV7-9
cdr3_aa: CASSPGVGQGVSGANVLTF
cdr3_nt: TGTGCCAGCAGCCCTGGTGTGGGACAGGGGGTCTCTGGGGCCAACGTCCTGACTTTC

j_call: TRBJ2-2
d_call: NA
clone_size: once
v_call: TRBV7-2
cdr3_aa: CASSLHQAGGGELFF
cdr3_nt: TGTGCCAGCAGCTTACACCAGGCCGGGGGCGGGGAGCTGTTTTTT

j_call: TRBJ1-5
d_call: NA
clone_size: NA
v_call: TRBV7-9
cdr3_aa: CASSLGGPNQPQHF
cdr3_nt: TGTGCCAGCAGCTTAGGGGGACCCAATCAGCCCCAGCATTTT

j_call: TRBJ2-7
d_call: NA
clone_size: NA
v_call: TRBV11-3
cdr3_aa: CASSLGAAYEQYF
cdr3_nt: TGTGCCAGCAGCTTAGGGGCAGCATACGAGCAGTACTTC